This entry lists 24 T cell receptor beta chains sequenced from one sample in a study of identical twins. From the 5' RACE reads, TCRdb called clonotypes with MiXCR, one entry per CDR3 protein. The sample consists of just under 650,000 distinct CDR3 sequences, roughly 6.6% of them appearing once. These data are also associated with another study on yellow fever vaccine responses in identical twins.

Sequences were obtained from PBMCs. These receptors came from a young woman in good health.

There are many counts of this clonotype. J is TRBJ2-1 and V is TRBV12-3 or TRBV12-4; the D gene could be TRBD1 or TRBD2 (5 bases each). The CDR3 sequence is 15 residues long. Trimming took 3 bases from V and 4 from J, leaving 13 bases between them. The CDR3 DNA sequence: TGTGCCAGCAGTTTCGGGCAGGGAGCTTACAATGAGCAGTTCTTC. Translating gives CASSFGQGAYNEQFF.

This clonotype was detected only a few times. This chain connects TRBV6-1 to TRBJ2-1, with TRBD1 identical over 8 bases. The V segment lost 9 bases and the J segment 4 bases; nucleotides outside the gene matches: 11. The length of the CDR3 is 15 residues. The germline CDR1 and CDR2 sequences are MNHNS and SASEGT. CDR3 bases: TGTGCCAGTATTGGGGGACAGGAACCTTACAATGAGCAGTTCTTC. It codes for CASIGGQEPYNEQFF.

Points on this clonotype: One junction end does not reproduce the germline sequence, and a read error may be involved. The chain is built from TRBV10-2 and TRBJ2-5; 9 positions match TRBD2. The CDR3 covers 14 residues. Germline CDR1 reads WSHSY; CDR2 reads SAAADI. CDR3 nucleotide sequence: TGCGCCAGCAGCCTAGCGGGACGGCAAGAGACCGAGTACTTC. Translation gives CASSLAGRQETEYF.

Many counts were recorded for this clonotype. This chain connects TRBV20-1 to TRBJ2-7, with 15 bases that match TRBD2. Germline CDR1 reads DFQATT; CDR2 reads SNEGSKA (reference sequence). The CDR3 sequence is 18 residues long. J lost 7 bases, V lost 6 bases, and 19 bases had no gene match. CDR3 bases: TGCAGTGCCTCGGTCGGAGGACTAGCGGGAGGGCCAAGTAGGGAGCAGTACTTC. Its translation is CSASVGGLAGGPSREQYF.

This clonotype was seen a handful of times. The genes are TRBV10-2 and TRBJ2-2; 7 bases map to TRBD1. J was trimmed by 0 bases and V by 7 bases; bases with no gene match: 2. The germline V gene has CDR1 WSHSY and CDR2 SAAADI. The CDR3 consists of 14 residues. The CDR3 bases are TGCGCCAGCAATAGGGGGCCGAACACCGGGGAGCTGTTTTTT. Its translation: CASNRGPNTGELFF.

The CDR3 loop is CAIRRGANTEAFF. CDR3 nucleotides: TGTGCCATTAGACGCGGGGCGAACACTGAAGCTTTCTTT. The chain is built from TRBV12-3 or TRBV12-4 and TRBJ1-1, with D possibly TRBD1 on 5 matching bases. The CDR3 extends over 13 amino acids. V was trimmed by 10 bases and J by 1 base, leaving 13 bases between them.

In this sample, this clonotype turned up many times. The rearrangement links TRBV5-5 to TRBJ2-1; no clear D gene. V lost 0 bases to trimming and J lost 2 bases, with 6 bases between them. CDR1 and CDR2 (germline): SGHKS, YYEKEE (reference sequence). This CDR3 is built from 14 residues. CDR3 sequence: CASSLGLAYNEQFF. For the CDR3, the DNA is TGTGCCAGCAGCTTGGGGCTAGCCTACAATGAGCAGTTCTTC.

In its sample, this clonotype was seen a few times. The chain links TRBV27 to TRBJ2-1; perhaps TRBD1 as D (5 bases). This CDR3 has 13 residues. Trimming took off 5 bases at V and 5 bases at J, with 10 bases between the two ends. Germline loops: CDR1 MNHEY, CDR2 SMNVEV (reference sequence). This CDR3 reads CASSRGFNNEQFF. As DNA, the CDR3 is TGTGCCAGCAGTAGGGGCTTTAACAATGAGCAGTTCTTC.

This clonotype was observed at least ten times. The gene calls are TRBV4-1 and TRBJ2-5; D tentatively fits TRBD1 or TRBD2 (5 bases each). V was trimmed by 0 bases and J by 7 bases, leaving 12 bases between them. The CDR3 covers 14 residues. Germline assignment: CDR1 MGHRA and CDR2 YSYEKL. The CDR3 DNA is TGCGCCAGCAGCCAAGAAGGGACGGTGCGGACCCAGTACTTC. Amino acids: CASSQEGTVRTQYF.

This clonotype has only a few counts. The genes are TRBV7-2 and TRBJ2-7; D remains unclear. Germline V gives CDR1 SGHTA, CDR2 FQGNSA. This CDR3 is built from 14 residues. The ends were cut back, 1 base at V and 6 bases at J, with 13 bases in the middle. The CDR3 loop reads CASSLVGMGLEQYF. DNA of the CDR3: TGTGCCAGCAGCTTAGTTGGGATGGGCCTCGAGCAGTACTTC.

The table lists this clonotype with a few counts. This rearrangement joins TRBV28 to TRBJ2-3; D not resolved. V was trimmed by 5 bases and J by 6 bases, leaving 24 bases between them. Germline lookup yields CDR1 MDHEN and CDR2 SYDVKM. CDR3 length equals 17 residues. The CDR3 DNA reads as TGTGCCAGCAGTCACCTCGTGGGTAAGGGTACGTTGGATACGCAGTATTTT. Its protein is CASSHLVGKGTLDTQYF. Together with reference TRBV28 and TRBJ2-3, the CDR3 gives the full variable domain: DVKVTQSSRYLVKRTGEKVFLECVQDMDHENMFWYRQDPGLGLRLIYFSYDVKMKEKGDIPEGYSVSREKKERFSLILESASTNQTSMYLCASSHLVGKGTLDTQYFGPGTRLTVL.

This clonotype was seen repeatedly, ten times or more. The chain carries TRBV29-1 and TRBJ2-3; 12 nucleotides match TRBD2. The CDR3 consists of 14 residues. After removal of 6 bases from V and 5 bases from J, the junction contained 6 bases not matched to a gene. The V gene's germline CDR1 is SQVTM and CDR2 ANQGSEA. The CDR3 region is CSVRTSGKGDTQYF. Here the CDR3 DNA reads TGCAGCGTGCGGACTAGCGGGAAGGGAGATACGCAGTATTTT.

This clonotype appeared many times. The chain joins TRBV4-1 to TRBJ2-1, with a tentative D call TRBD2 (6 bases). Germline V CDR1 and CDR2: MGHRA, YSYEKL. The CDR3 contains 17 residues. The ends were cut back, 0 bases at V and 7 bases at J, with 19 bases in the middle. Written as DNA, the CDR3 is TGCGCCAGCAGCCAAGATTTAGGAGCGGGCCCGCTTAATGAGCAGTTCTTC. Its translation is CASSQDLGAGPLNEQFF.

This chain joins TRBV20-1 and TRBJ2-3; unclear D gene. V was shortened by 6 bases and J by 5 bases, with 9 bases between the two germline ends. This CDR3 comprises 11 residues. The germline gives CDR1 DFQATT, CDR2 SNEGSKA (reference sequence). The chain's CDR3 is CSALKIDTQYF. As DNA, the CDR3 is TGCAGTGCCCTAAAAATAGATACGCAGTATTTT.

This clonotype was seen a few times. The V gene is TRBV6-1, the J gene TRBJ2-4; D gene uncertain. Deletions cut 5 bases from V and 0 bases from J, with 8 bases between. This CDR3 comprises 14 residues. CDR1 is MNHNS, CDR2 SASEGT, per germline. The CDR3 is CASSPAVAKNIQYF. DNA for the CDR3: TGTGCCAGCAGTCCTGCAGTAGCCAAAAACATTCAGTACTTC.

This clonotype was seen a few times. The chain couples TRBV7-9 to TRBJ2-7, with a possible D match to TRBD2 (5 bases). The V gene lost 5 bases and the J gene lost 1 base, with 21 bases spanning the gap. Germline-derived CDR1 and CDR2 are SEHNR and FQNEAQ (reference sequence). CDR3 size: 17 residues. In nucleotides, the CDR3 is TGTGCCAGCAGCCCACCTAACCTGTCCGGACTTTCCTACGAGCAGTACGTC. As protein: CASSPPNLSGLSYEQYV.

This clonotype turned up a few times. The chain employs TRBV12-3 or TRBV12-4 and TRBJ1-2; no firm D call. There are 14 residues in the CDR3. The V gene lost 11 bases and the J gene lost 6 bases, with 22 bases spanning the gap. CDR3 protein: CAVIKEGSSNGYTF. For the CDR3, the DNA is TGTGCCGTCATTAAAGAAGGCAGTAGCAATGGCTACACCTTC.

This clonotype was found a few times. The J gene is TRBJ1-6, the V gene TRBV12-5; D gene ambiguous. V was trimmed by 0 bases and J by 8 bases, leaving 11 bases between them. This CDR3 comprises 15 residues. Germline CDR1 and CDR2: LGHNT and FRNRAP. CDR3 nucleotides: TGTGCTAGTGGTTTGGTCCAAAACCAAGATTCACCCCTCCACTTT. It yields the protein CASGLVQNQDSPLHF.

This clonotype has just a few counts. V is TRBV5-1 and J is TRBJ1-3; possible D gene TRBD1, 6 bases. CDR1 and CDR2 (germline): SGHRS, YFSETQ. The CDR3 length is 16 residues. V dropped 4 bases and J dropped 0 bases, with 14 bases sitting between them. The CDR3 DNA follows: TGCGCCAGCAGCGCACAAACAGGGAACTCTGGAAACACCATATATTTT. This sequence encodes CASSAQTGNSGNTIYF.

The gene calls are TRBV12-3 or TRBV12-4 and TRBJ2-1, with D possibly matching TRBD1 (6 bases). CDR3 length: 16 residues. The V gene lost 3 bases and the J gene lost 7 bases, with 19 bases spanning the gap. DNA for the CDR3: TGTGCCAGCAGTTTGGGGTTTGGGGGACAAAAAAATGAGCAGTTCTTC. Residues: CASSLGFGGQKNEQFF.

This clonotype was seen only a few times. This rearrangement joins TRBV6-1 to TRBJ2-7; 12 bases are shared with TRBD2. V gave up 0 bases and J gave up 6 bases; unmatched junction bases: 3. The CDR3 spans 15 residues. CDR1 is MNHNS, CDR2 SASEGT, per germline. The CDR3 DNA reads as TGTGCCAGCAGTGAAGCGACTAGCGGGGGAGGCGAGCAGTACGTC. The encoded protein is CASSEATSGGGEQYV.

The J gene is TRBJ2-1, the V gene TRBV10-3; weak D call: TRBD1 (5 bases). This CDR3 has 12 residues. V was trimmed by 5 bases and J by 6 bases, leaving 8 bases between them. Germline values: CDR1 ENHRY, CDR2 SYGVKD. The CDR3 DNA reads as TGTGCCATCAGTCGCCAGGGCAATGAGCAGTTCTTC. Protein sequence: CAISRQGNEQFF.

The genes are TRBV28 and TRBJ2-1, with TRBD2 matching over 11 bases. CDR1 and CDR2 (germline): MDHEN, SYDVKM. This CDR3 has 14 residues. The V segment lost 7 bases and the J segment 9 bases; nucleotides outside the gene matches: 8. The CDR3 loop reads CASTPLLAGVEQFF. CDR3 in DNA: TGTGCCAGCACCCCTTTACTAGCGGGAGTTGAGCAGTTCTTC.

This clonotype was counted ten times or more. The rearrangement links TRBV10-3 to TRBJ2-7, with 10 bases matching TRBD2. The germline V gene has CDR1 ENHRY and CDR2 SYGVKD. The CDR3 has 16 amino acids. The V gene end was trimmed by 2 bases and the J gene end by 6 bases; junction bases not matched to a gene: 10. The CDR3 reads CAISERPSGSVGEQYF. Written as DNA, the CDR3 is TGTGCCATCAGTGAGAGACCTAGCGGGAGTGTAGGCGAGCAGTACTTC.